The next 16 T cell receptor beta chains were all read from a single sample in a study of breast tumors, draining lymph nodes, adjacent tissues. Axillary draining lymph nodes of breast cancer patients supplied the node samples. TCRdb redid the calling of the multiplex PCR reads with MiXCR, one entry per CDR3 protein. The repertoire holds under 85,000 distinct CDR3 sequences, with roughly a fifth as singletons. The sample taken for sequencing was axillary lymph node tissue. Receptor source: a female donor with breast cancer. Some clones in this sample may be carry-over from other donors' samples.

This clonotype showed up many times. This chain links TRBV11-2 with TRBJ1-6; D gene unclear. Germline lookup yields CDR1 SGHAT and CDR2 FQNNGV. This CDR3 has 17 residues. V lost 0 bases to trimming and J lost 5 bases, with 14 bases between them. The CDR3 DNA sequence: TGTGCCAGCAGCTTAGAGGGTGGGAGAGGACATAATTCACCCCTCCACTTT. This gives the protein CASSLEGGRGHNSPLHF.

There are a few counts of this clonotype. A much larger clonotype is one base distant, so this may be a read error. This sequence joins TRBV7-9 and TRBJ1-6; D is undetermined. The length of the CDR3 is 16 residues. Germline V gene lookup returns CDR1 SEHNR and CDR2 FQNEAQ (reference sequence). The CDR3 here is CASSLVSEFYNSSLHF. CDR3 in DNA: TGTGCCAGCAGCTTAGTTTCAGAATTCTATAATTCATCCCTCCACTTT.

The sample holds many counts of this clonotype. The rearrangement links TRBV11-2 to TRBJ2-2, with D unresolved. The CDR3 extends over 13 amino acids. V was trimmed by 6 bases and J by 6 bases, leaving 11 bases between them. Per the germline V gene, CDR1 is SGHAT and CDR2 is FQNNGV. CDR3 coding DNA: TGTGCCAGCAGTCCAAGGAGCGCCGGGGAGCTGTTTTTT. Amino acid sequence: CASSPRSAGELFF.

The table lists this clonotype with a few counts. The chain is built from TRBV28 and TRBJ1-2; possibly TRBD1 for D (6 bases). Per the germline V gene, CDR1 is MDHEN and CDR2 is SYDVKM. The CDR3 spans 13 residues. The ends were cut back, 3 bases at V and 8 bases at J, with 13 bases in the middle. The CDR3 DNA reads as TGTGCCAGCAGTTTGGGGAGCAGGGGCGGCTACACCTTC. It codes for CASSLGSRGGYTF.

This clonotype showed up just a few times. The gene calls are TRBV28 and TRBJ2-3; D not resolved. CDR1 and CDR2 (germline): MDHEN, SYDVKM. This CDR3 is 15 amino acids long. V was pared by 6 bases and J by 1 base, with 14 bases between. This chain's CDR3 is CASSVGFPGTDTQYF. CDR3 sequence (DNA): TGTGCCAGCAGCGTGGGGTTCCCAGGCACAGATACGCAGTATTTT. The full variable domain, completed using reference TRBV28 and TRBJ2-3, is DVKVTQSSRYLVKRTGEKVFLECVQDMDHENMFWYRQDPGLGLRLIYFSYDVKMKEKGDIPEGYSVSREKKERFSLILESASTNQTSMYLCASSVGFPGTDTQYFGPGTRLTVL.

This clonotype was detected many times. V gene TRBV6-5 combines with J gene TRBJ2-1; 7 bases are a match to TRBD1. Germline trimming cut 5 bases from V and 0 bases from J; bases unmatched to any gene: 4. Germline values: CDR1 MNHEY, CDR2 SVGAGI. The CDR3 totals 15 residues. The CDR3, as DNA: TGTGCCAGCAGTGTCGACAGGGACTCCTACAATGAGCAGTTCTTC. Residues: CASSVDRDSYNEQFF.

This clonotype was observed many times. The DNA for the CDR3 is TGTGCCAGCAGCTTACTTAGGGGGTACAATGAGCAGTTCTTC. It is translated as CASSLLRGYNEQFF. The V and J genes are TRBV7-9 and TRBJ2-1, with a tentative D call TRBD1 (6 bases). The V end was cut by 2 bases, the J end by 4 bases, with 9 bases between. The CDR3 contains 14 residues. CDR1 is SEHNR, CDR2 FQNEAQ, per germline (reference sequence). Based on the CDR3 plus reference TRBV7-9 and TRBJ2-1, the full variable domain is DTGVSQNPRHKITKRGQNVTFRCDPISEHNRLYWYRQTLGQGPEFLTYFQNEAQLEKSRLLSDRFSAERPKGSFSTLEIQRTEQGDSAMYLCASSLLRGYNEQFFGPGTRLTVL.

The chain joins TRBV11-3 to TRBJ2-4, with D possibly being TRBD1 (6 bases). There are 16 residues in the CDR3. Germline V gene lookup returns CDR1 SGHNT and CDR2 YENEEA. Trimming took off 1 base at V and 0 bases at J, with 10 bases between the two ends. CDR3 nucleotide sequence: TGTGCCAGCAGCTTAGCCAGGGGAATAGCCAAAAACATTCAGTACTTC. Amino acids: CASSLARGIAKNIQYF.

This clonotype was found many times. The chain has TRBV3-1 and TRBJ2-6, with a possible D match to TRBD2 (5 bases). The CDR3 runs to 16 residues. Germline V CDR1 and CDR2: LGHDT, YNNKEL (reference sequence). Between the trimmed V and J ends, which lost 4 bases and 1 base, there was a span of 11 bases. The CDR3 coding sequence is TGTGCCAGCAGCCTTCGGACTGATTCTGGGGCCAACGTCCTGACTTTC. Translated: CASSLRTDSGANVLTF.

This clonotype was seen repeatedly, ten times or more. The chain joins TRBV4-2 to TRBJ2-5; D remains unclear. Trimming shortened V by 0 bases and J by 4 bases, and 12 bases separated the two germline ends. The CDR3 contains 15 residues. Per the germline V gene, CDR1 is LGHNA and CDR2 is YNFKEQ. CDR3 in amino acids: CASSQDMEFAETQYF. CDR3 in DNA: TGTGCCAGCAGCCAAGATATGGAGTTTGCAGAGACCCAGTACTTC.

This clonotype appeared a few times. The chain carries TRBV12-3 or TRBV12-4 and TRBJ2-7; a weak D match, TRBD2 (5 bases). The ends were cut back, 0 bases at V and 6 bases at J, with 15 bases in the middle. The CDR3 has 15 residues. The CDR3 protein is CASSLARRTWVEQYF. CDR3 coding DNA: TGTGCCAGCAGTTTAGCGCGGAGGACCTGGGTCGAGCAGTACTTC.

CDR3 DNA sequence: TGTGCCAGCAGCCAAGTTACTAGCGGGAGCTACGAGCAGTACTTC. Translating it yields CASSQVTSGSYEQYF. The chain is built from TRBV3-1 and TRBJ2-7; 11 bases are shared with TRBD2. V trimming: 1 base; J trimming: 3 bases; junction bases outside the gene matches: 2. The germline V gene encodes CDR1 LGHDT and CDR2 YNNKEL (reference sequence). CDR3 length: 15 residues.

This clonotype was observed a few times. This sequence joins TRBV9 and TRBJ1-5; perhaps TRBD1 as D (6 bases). CDR1 is SGDLS, CDR2 YYNGEE, per germline. V lost 3 bases and J lost 7, with 17 bases in between. This CDR3 has 15 amino acids. The CDR3 region has the DNA TGTGCCAGCAGCGCGGGAGGGGGGGCGGGGCAGCCCCAGCATTTT. It codes for CASSAGGGAGQPQHF. Full variable domain (remainder filled in from reference TRBV9 and TRBJ1-5): DSGVTQTPKHLITATGQRVTLRCSPRSGDLSVYWYQQSLDQGLQFLIQYYNGEERAKGNILERFSAQQFPDLHSELNLSSLELGDSALYFCASSAGGGAGQPQHFGDGTRLSIL.

This sequence joins TRBV27 and TRBJ2-3; TRBD2 matches at 7 bases. This CDR3 region has 15 residues. V was clipped by 4 bases and J by 4 bases; unmatched bases: 8. Per the germline V gene, CDR1 is MNHEY and CDR2 is SMNVEV (reference sequence). As DNA, the CDR3 is TGTGCCAGCAGTTCTCGGCGGGAGAATGCAGATACGCAGTATTTT. This sequence encodes CASSSRRENADTQYF.

This clonotype was recorded once. A read error is likely, as this CDR3 ends without the conserved phenylalanine or tryptophan. The DNA is omitted, as the CDR3 cannot be located on it reliably, and the CDR3 follows TCRdb's listing. The J gene is TRBJ2-1, the V gene TRBV7-3; the table's D call, TRBD1, has no DNA check behind it. From its first to its last residue, the CDR3 has 18 amino acids. Germline lookup yields CDR1 SGHTA and CDR2 FQGTGA. The CDR3 spells CASSLAGWQGIPYNEQLS.

This clonotype was recorded many times. The chain links TRBV7-9 to TRBJ2-5; no firm D call. Trimming took 1 base from V and 4 from J, leaving 4 bases between them. The CDR3 length is 12 residues. CDR1 is SEHNR, CDR2 FQNEAQ, per germline (reference sequence). The CDR3 DNA is TGTGCCAGCAGCTTAGTCGGAGAGACCCAGTACTTC. Protein sequence: CASSLVGETQYF.